The 8 T cell receptor beta chains given below trace back to one sample, sequenced in a study of T cells after yellow fever vaccination. TCRdb re-called the 5' RACE reads through MiXCR, storing one row per CDR3 protein. This table holds 610,000 or so distinct CDR3 sequences, 10% to 15% found once. The input for sequencing was PBMCs, taken on the day of the yellow fever booster vaccination. These receptor sequences come from a man aged 30 to 45 who received the YFV17D yellow fever vaccine.

The chain employs TRBV19 and TRBJ2-1; D is possibly TRBD1 (5 bases). V lost 3 bases to trimming and J lost 2 bases, with 14 bases between them. CDR1 is LNHDA, CDR2 SQIVND, per germline (reference sequence). This CDR3 contains 16 residues. This CDR3 reads CASSIDSRPPYNEQFF. The CDR3 region has the DNA TGTGCCAGTAGTATTGACAGTCGCCCGCCCTACAATGAGCAGTTCTTC.

The chain joins TRBV6-2 or TRBV6-3 to TRBJ2-1; 7 nucleotides agree with TRBD2. Trimming removed 4 bases from V and 1 base from J; junction bases left unmatched: 10. Germline lookup yields CDR1 MNHEY and CDR2 SVGEGT. The CDR3 runs to 17 residues. CDR3 sequence: CASSWWEGPSSYNEQFF. CDR3 nucleotide sequence: TGTGCCAGCAGTTGGTGGGAGGGCCCCAGTTCCTACAATGAGCAGTTCTTC.

This sequence joins TRBV21-1 and TRBJ2-7; TRBD1, the D gene given by the table, was not confirmed from the DNA. TRBV21-1 is noted as a pseudogene. This CDR3 region has 18 residues. The CDR3: CASSKEKVGEGQIYEQYF. The CDR3 DNA is TGTGCCAGCAGCAAAGAGAAGGTCGGAGAGGGACAGATCTACGAGCAGTACTTC.

The sample holds a few counts of this clonotype. The rearrangement joins TRBV6-2 or TRBV6-3 to TRBJ2-1; D remains unclear. This CDR3 is built from 11 residues. Germline CDR1 and CDR2: MNHEY and SVGEGT. Trimming removed 5 bases at V and 7 bases at J, with 6 bases between. In DNA form, the CDR3 reads TGTGCCAGCAGTCTACCTAATGAGCAGTTCTTC. Protein product: CASSLPNEQFF.

This clonotype was detected a few times. The chain employs TRBV5-1 and TRBJ2-5; 9 bases line up with TRBD2. CDR1 SGHRS and CDR2 YFSETQ come from the germline V gene. The V and J ends lost 1 base and 4 bases, in that order; junction bases with no gene match: 5. The CDR3 sequence is 15 residues long. The CDR3 nucleotides are TGCGCCAGCAGCTTGACGTTAGCGGGAGTAGAGACCCAGTACTTC. Translation gives CASSLTLAGVETQYF.

At least ten counts were recorded for this clonotype. The chain combines TRBV29-1 with TRBJ2-4, with D perhaps TRBD2 (7 bases). The CDR3 sequence is 15 residues long. Deletions cut 1 base from V and 1 base from J, with 11 bases between. In germline, CDR1 is SQVTM, CDR2 ANQGSEA. CDR3 in amino acids: CSVEGGGAAKNIQYF. CDR3 bases: TGCAGCGTTGAAGGGGGGGGCGCCGCCAAAAACATTCAGTACTTC.

The chain links TRBV7-9 to TRBJ1-2; D unresolved. CDR3 size: 14 residues. Germline values: CDR1 SEHNR, CDR2 FQNEAQ (reference sequence). V dropped 4 bases and J dropped 8 bases, with 17 bases sitting between them. The CDR3 DNA reads as TGTGCCAGCAGCTCCCAATTAGCAGTTAACGGCTACACCTTC. Translating gives CASSSQLAVNGYTF.

The chain is built from TRBV6-1 and TRBJ2-5; D gene ambiguous. CDR1 is MNHNS and CDR2 is SASEGT in the germline V gene. Deletions cut 6 bases from V and 5 bases from J, with 19 bases between. The CDR3 is 15 residues long. The DNA of the CDR3 is TGTGCCAGCAGGGAAACCTTGACGTCTTCGGAGACCCAGTACTTC. It translates to CASRETLTSSETQYF.